The 8 T cell receptor beta chains reported below all come from one sample, sequenced in a study of cytomegalovirus exposure and HLA in healthy donors. With 60 Vbeta and 13 Jbeta primers, the PCR was carried out. The repertoire was sequenced with immunoSEQ multiplex PCR; TCRdb's copy has only in-frame clones and lacks some. Of approximately 210,000 clones listed, about 81% are singletons. Input material: PBMCs. These receptors were collected from a man aged 18 to 35 in good health and CMV-seronegative.

Details on this clone: Sequence at one end of the junction differs from germline and may be a read error. This chain joins TRBV30 and TRBJ1-2; D is undetermined. Germline V gives CDR1 GTSNPN, CDR2 SVGIG (reference sequence). This CDR3 is 11 amino acids long. The chain's CDR3 is CAWSRSRSIAF. The CDR3 bases are TGTGCCTGGTCCCGGAGTCGGTCTATCGCCTTC.

The V gene is TRBV5-4, the J gene TRBJ2-7; 12 nucleotides line up with TRBD1. V lost 0 bases to trimming and J lost 7 bases; unmatched junction nucleotides: 5. The length of the CDR3 is 15 residues. In germline, CDR1 is SGHNT, CDR2 YYREEE (reference sequence). DNA for the CDR3: TGTGCCAGCAGCTTGGGCGGGACAGGGGGCCGTGAGCAGTACTTC. Its protein product is CASSLGGTGGREQYF.

The V call is TRBV6-1, the J call TRBJ2-7; D unresolved. This CDR3 has 15 residues. Trimming took 3 bases from V and 2 from J, leaving 14 bases between them. Germline CDR1 MNHNS, CDR2 SASEGT. The CDR3 here is CASSDRSLSTYEQYF. The CDR3 DNA reads as TGTGCCAGCAGTGACAGGTCCCTATCTACCTACGAGCAGTACTTC.

The chain carries TRBV7-2 and TRBJ1-1; a possible D gene is TRBD1 (5 bases). CDR1 and CDR2 from the germline V gene are SGHTA and FQGNSA. Trimming took 1 base from V and 5 from J, leaving 14 bases between them. The CDR3 covers 15 residues. CDR3 in amino acids: CASSLEVGGRTEAFF. DNA of the CDR3: TGTGCCAGCAGCTTAGAAGTCGGGGGTCGAACTGAAGCTTTCTTT. Using reference TRBV7-2 and TRBJ1-1 for the parts outside the CDR3, the full variable domain is GAGVSQSPSNKVTEKGKDVELRCDPISGHTALYWYRQSLGQGLEFLIYFQGNSAPDKSGLPSDRFSAERTGGSVSTLTIQRTQQEDSAVYLCASSLEVGGRTEAFFGQGTRLTVV.

This clone was picked up one time. The chain is built from TRBV29-1 and TRBJ2-7, with D tentatively TRBD2 (5 bases). The length of the CDR3 is 14 residues. Germline V gene lookup returns CDR1 SQVTM and CDR2 ANQGSEA. V lost 1 base and J lost 2, with 12 bases in between. The CDR3 spells CSVEGSAGTYEQYF. CDR3 DNA sequence: TGCAGCGTTGAAGGTTCGGCGGGTACCTACGAGCAGTACTTC.

The chain recombines TRBV5-1 with TRBJ2-3; D gene unclear. The V end lost 0 bases, the J end lost 0 bases, and 5 bases lay between the germline ends. The germline CDR1 and CDR2 sequences are SGHRS and YFSETQ. This CDR3 is built from 14 residues. For the CDR3, the DNA is TGCGCCAGCAGCTTGGCCCAAAGCACAGATACGCAGTATTTT. The encoded protein is CASSLAQSTDTQYF.

The chain joins TRBV5-4 to TRBJ2-1, with TRBD2 identical over 10 bases. This CDR3 is 17 amino acids long. The V gene end was trimmed by 1 base and the J gene end by 7 bases; junction bases not matched to a gene: 11. Germline lookup yields CDR1 SGHNT and CDR2 YYREEE (reference sequence). The CDR3 bases are TGTGCCAGCAGCTTGATCCCTCTAGCGGGAGTCCCAAATGAGCAGTTCTTC. It is translated as CASSLIPLAGVPNEQFF.

About this clone itself: Sequence at one end of the junction differs from germline and may be a read error. The chain couples TRBV4-3 to TRBJ1-1; 7 nucleotides line up with TRBD1. Germline V gives CDR1 LGHNA, CDR2 YSLEER. This CDR3 has 15 amino acids. CDR3 in amino acids: CASSQGGTEESEAFF. CDR3 in DNA: TGCGCCAGCAGCCAAGGGGGGACAGAAGAATCTGAGGCTTTCTTT.